This T cell receptor (beta chain) came from a study of cytomegalovirus exposure and HLA in healthy donors (dated by TCRdb to 2016 to 2017). About the full investigation: According to a later analysis, one platform produced both the approximately 110 validation repertoires and the 720 or so repertoires of the first cohort. The study was designed to test whether signatures of past pathogen exposure could be identified by cataloging public T cell receptors. A separate validation cohort of about 110 different subjects was used in addition to the roughly 700-subject first cohort. High-throughput TCR immunosequencing, statistical association of individual TCRs with disease status, and machine learning were combined to predict cytomegalovirus infection status.

Receptors were amplified or captured by the immunoSEQ multiplex PCR assay. Turning to the authors' computational methods: To diagnose cytomegalovirus status from the catalog of TCR beta chain sequences, a statistical classification framework was built. Drawn from immuneACCESS, this table holds only the in-frame rearrangements with V and J called that TCRdb kept. Clones are partly lost; checked studies trace under half to an unresolved V gene and leave the rest unexplained. The V and J calls and clone size are taken from that table; D and trimming were inferred from the DNA. The sample contains 130,000 or so clones, around 89% of them found a single time. Less than 8% of the sample comes from the top ten. Broad study findings and their caveats: The study listed approximately 160 TCR beta chains as associated with cytomegalovirus. A later analysis had no HLA typing for the validation cohort, so co-occurrence there was scored across all 130 or so repertoires. In a later analysis, TCRs clustered in the first cohort were found to also tend to co-occur in the 110 or so validation repertoires, with 90% to 95% of cluster scores above 0. Most TCR sequences were observed very rarely across donors, whereas some public TCRs were present in many individuals. It was suggested by the authors that the approach could potentially be generalized to other disease states and immunological phenotypes. In vitro tests confirmed that a few of the cytomegalovirus-associated TCR beta chains recognize cytomegalovirus antigens. In both the original and validation cohorts, the classifier was reported to diagnose cytomegalovirus status with high specificity and sensitivity.

For this clone: Its binding antigen is unknown. No base qualities exist here, and no much larger clone lies one base off it.

The donors belonged to the validation cohort of around 130 subjects, which was separate from the 666-subject first cohort. V and J lose 6 bases and 1 base, and a span of 12 bases separates them. The CDR1 and CDR2 encoded by the germline V gene are MGHDK and SYGVNS. Including cysteine and phenylalanine, the CDR3 has 14 amino acids. The entry retains the CDR3 DNA only, 42 bases that are in frame from base 1. Sequenced: PBMCs. The clonotype was recovered from a woman in her thirties in good health and CMV-seropositive. This chain joins TRBV25-1 to TRBJ1-2; the D gene is perhaps TRBD1, on 5 matching bases. The DNA reads TGTGCCAGCAGCGGACTAGGGGATAACTATGGCTACACCTTC. Its product reads: CASSGLGDNYGYTF.